The 18 T cell receptor beta chains given below trace back to one sample, sequenced in a study of sequential checkpoint blockade in melanoma. This sample's treatment: randomized to nivolumab then ipilimumab (arm A) or the reverse (arm B). Produced via immunoSEQ multiplex PCR; TCRdb's table is partial and in-frame only. This sample carries 10,000 to 15,000 clones, roughly four fifths of them seen once, and the ten largest clones take about 17%. The starting material was CD8+ T cells sorted from blood (inferred from file names), obtained from a patient given nivolumab and ipilimumab in sequence. Receptor source: a human donor with melanoma.

V usage is TRBV7-9 and J usage is TRBJ2-2; 8 positions match TRBD2. CDR1 is SEHNR, CDR2 FQNEAQ, per germline (reference sequence). The J segment lost 4 bases and the V segment lost 6 bases, leaving 7 bases of the junction unmatched. The CDR3 totals 15 residues. The CDR3 protein is CASRPSGSSTGELFF. CDR3 sequence (DNA): TGTGCCAGCAGGCCGAGCGGGAGTAGCACCGGGGAGCTGTTTTTT. Looking up the rest from reference TRBV7-9 and TRBJ2-2 gives the full variable domain: DTGVSQNPRHKITKRGQNVTFRCDPISEHNRLYWYRQTLGQGPEFLTYFQNEAQLEKSRLLSDRFSAERPKGSFSTLEIQRTEQGDSAMYLCASRPSGSSTGELFFGEGSRLTVL.

V gene TRBV27 combines with J gene TRBJ2-7; TRBD2 is a possible D gene (6 bases). Trimming stripped 8 bases from V and 10 bases from J, with 18 bases between. Per the germline V gene, CDR1 is MNHEY and CDR2 is SMNVEV (reference sequence). The CDR3 contains 12 residues. CDR3 nucleotide sequence: TGTGCCAGCTCAACGGGAGTGGGGGAACAGTACTTC. Translation: CASSTGVGEQYF.

The chain has TRBV19 and TRBJ2-5, with D possibly matching TRBD2 (6 bases). The CDR3 length is 15 residues. Per the germline V gene, CDR1 is LNHDA and CDR2 is SQIVND (reference sequence). Deletions cut 4 bases from V and 5 bases from J, with 17 bases between. The CDR3 sequence is CASSTRDSPVETQYF. The CDR3, as DNA: TGTGCCAGTAGTACCCGGGACTCACCTGTTGAGACCCAGTACTTC.

The chain employs TRBV9 and TRBJ2-3; D may be TRBD2 (5 bases). Trimming took 1 base from V and 4 from J, leaving 13 bases between them. Germline V gene lookup returns CDR1 SGDLS and CDR2 YYNGEE. The CDR3 loop spans 15 amino acids. The CDR3 loop reads CASSVSGRGPDTQYF. The CDR3 DNA reads as TGTGCCAGCAGCGTAAGTGGGAGAGGTCCAGATACGCAGTATTTT.

The chain carries TRBV27 and TRBJ1-1, with 12 bases identical to TRBD1. Germline V gives CDR1 MNHEY, CDR2 SMNVEV (reference sequence). With V trimmed by 7 bases and J by 3 bases, 3 bases remained unmatched. CDR3 size: 14 residues. The CDR3 loop is CASNRDRGHTEAFF. The CDR3, as DNA: TGTGCCAGCAATCGGGACAGGGGGCACACTGAAGCTTTCTTT.

The chain couples TRBV28 to TRBJ1-1; a weak D match, TRBD1 (5 bases). V dropped 2 bases and J dropped 0 bases, with 10 bases sitting between them. Per the germline V gene, CDR1 is MDHEN and CDR2 is SYDVKM. The CDR3 length is 15 residues. CDR3 DNA sequence: TGTGCCAGCAGTTTACAGGGTAACATGAACACTGAAGCTTTCTTT. It yields the protein CASSLQGNMNTEAFF. The full variable domain, its missing parts supplied by reference TRBV28 and TRBJ1-1, is DVKVTQSSRYLVKRTGEKVFLECVQDMDHENMFWYRQDPGLGLRLIYFSYDVKMKEKGDIPEGYSVSREKKERFSLILESASTNQTSMYLCASSLQGNMNTEAFFGQGTRLTVV.

The chain carries TRBV6-1 and TRBJ1-5; 8 bases are a match to TRBD1. V lost 5 bases, J lost 11 bases, and 11 bases stayed unmatched. Germline CDR1 is MNHNS and CDR2 is SASEGT. There are 14 residues in the CDR3. The CDR3 bases are TGTGCCAGCAGTCCGGGACAGGAGGTGTGGGCCCAGCATTTT. As protein: CASSPGQEVWAQHF.

The sample holds a few counts of this clone. V and J are TRBV6-1 and TRBJ1-1; tentatively, D is TRBD1 (5 bases). The CDR3 contains 15 residues. The V end lost 7 bases, the J end lost 0 bases, and 15 bases lay between the germline ends. Looked up from germline, CDR1 is MNHNS and CDR2 is SASEGT. DNA of the CDR3: TGTGCCAGCACGGGGGGTGTGGCTATGAACACTGAAGCTTTCTTT. Residues: CASTGGVAMNTEAFF.

The chain carries TRBV7-9 and TRBJ2-5, with a tentative D call TRBD2 (5 bases). Germline CDR1 SEHNR, CDR2 FQNEAQ (reference sequence). CDR3 length equals 14 residues. Trimming took 0 bases from V and 5 from J, leaving 10 bases between them. This CDR3 reads CASSLALGAETQYF. The CDR3 DNA follows: TGTGCCAGCAGCTTAGCCCTGGGAGCGGAGACCCAGTACTTC.

The chain recombines TRBV6-1 with TRBJ2-7; 7 bases align to TRBD2. With 3 bases clipped from V and 3 bases from J, the junction kept 5 bases outside the gene matches. The CDR3 is 14 amino acids. Germline lookup yields CDR1 MNHNS and CDR2 SASEGT. The CDR3 protein is CASSEIAGHYEQYF. Here the CDR3 DNA reads TGTGCCAGCAGTGAGATAGCGGGCCACTACGAGCAGTACTTC.

A few counts support this clone. The rearrangement uses TRBV4-2 and TRBJ1-5, with TRBD1 matching 7 bases. In germline, CDR1 is LGHNA, CDR2 YNFKEQ. The trim removed 5 bases at V and 0 bases at J, leaving 4 bases unmatched. This CDR3 is 15 amino acids long. The CDR3 loop reads CASSLGQSSNQPQHF. The CDR3 DNA is TGTGCCAGCAGCTTGGGACAGAGTAGCAATCAGCCCCAGCATTTT.

This clone was seen only a few times. This chain joins TRBV4-2 and TRBJ2-2; 9 bases align to TRBD1. The CDR3 is 15 amino acids. V shed 3 bases and J 6 bases; nucleotides not matched to a gene: 5. The germline V gene encodes CDR1 LGHNA and CDR2 YNFKEQ. The CDR3 loop reads CASSQGTGFAGELFF. The CDR3 DNA reads TGTGCCAGCAGCCAGGGGACAGGGTTCGCCGGGGAGCTGTTTTTT.

The V gene is TRBV11-3, the J gene TRBJ2-5; 7 bases match TRBD2. The J call may be wrong; the DNA end is better matched by TRBJ2-7. The CDR3 has 14 amino acids. The germline CDR1 and CDR2 sequences are SGHNT and YENEEA. The CDR3 protein is CASSLNGEGDEQYF. CDR3 nucleotides: TGTGCCAGCAGCTTGAACGGGGAGGGTGACGAGCAGTACTTC.

The rearrangement uses TRBV7-2 and TRBJ1-5; a weak D match, TRBD1 (5 bases). Per germline, CDR1 SGHTA and CDR2 FQGNSA. This CDR3 is built from 15 residues. The V and J ends lost 6 bases and 2 bases respectively, with 14 bases between them. Written as DNA, the CDR3 is TGTGCCAGCAGTCAGGGTGGGTATGGCAATCAGCCCCAGCATTTT. This sequence encodes CASSQGGYGNQPQHF.

The chain is built from TRBV27 and TRBJ2-3, with 8 bases matching TRBD2. This CDR3 contains 15 residues. Germline V gene lookup returns CDR1 MNHEY and CDR2 SMNVEV (reference sequence). Trimming took 6 bases from V and 8 from J; bases not matched to a gene: 13. CDR3 DNA: TGTGCCAGCAGCCGGGGGGGCCAGAATCGAGGTACGCAGTATTTT. Protein product: CASSRGGQNRGTQYF.

The V call is TRBV7-2, the J call TRBJ2-3; D is perhaps TRBD2 (5 bases). The length of the CDR3 is 14 residues. V gave up 3 bases and J gave up 4 bases, with 11 bases separating them. Looked up from germline, CDR1 is SGHTA and CDR2 is FQGNSA. CDR3 sequence reads: CASSLRETPDTQYF. The CDR3 DNA follows: TGTGCCAGCAGCTTGAGGGAGACGCCAGATACGCAGTATTTT.

The sample holds a few counts of this clone. The gene calls are TRBV6-5 and TRBJ2-5; weak D call: TRBD1 (6 bases). The DNA matches TRBJ2-7 better at its end, which makes the J call doubtful. CDR1 is MNHEY and CDR2 is SVGAGI in the germline V gene. The CDR3 runs to 16 residues. CDR3 residues: CASSSNLPGEGAEQYF. DNA for the CDR3: TGTGCCAGCAGTTCAAACTTGCCAGGGGAAGGCGCCGAGCAGTACTTC.

The rearrangement uses TRBV5-5 and TRBJ2-5, with D tentatively TRBD2 (6 bases). CDR3 length: 15 residues. Trimming stripped 4 bases from V and 1 base from J, with 14 bases between. Per germline, CDR1 SGHKS and CDR2 YYEKEE (reference sequence). The chain's CDR3 is CASSQNSGSQETQYF. In DNA form, the CDR3 reads TGTGCCAGCAGCCAAAACAGCGGGTCCCAAGAGACCCAGTACTTC.